This T cell receptor (beta chain) was recorded in a study of OX40 agonist ivuxolimab in advanced cancers. TCRdb keeps only in-frame clones here, not all; method: immunoSEQ multiplex PCR. The sample consists of 85,000 to 100,000 clones, approximately 85% of them appearing once. Germline lookup yields CDR1 SGHDN and CDR2 FVKESK. The length of the CDR3 is 14 residues. V lost 4 bases and J lost 2, with 12 bases in between. The source material was CD4+ or CD8+ T cells sorted from blood, sampled in a trial of the OX40 agonist ivuxolimab. The V call is TRBV14, the J call TRBJ2-7; tentative D call: TRBD2 (5 bases). This TCR came from an adult with an advanced solid tumor such as melanoma, head and neck, liver or kidney cancer. CDR3 sequence (DNA): TGTGCCAGCAGCCCCTACGGGGAGCCCTACGAGCAGTACTTC. The encoded protein is CASSPYGEPYEQYF.